The present T cell receptor beta chain was sequenced within a study of blood T cell repertoires in COVID-19. Profiling relied on immunoSEQ multiplex PCR, and the TCRdb table lists in-frame clones only, not all of them. The table lists fewer than 95,000 clones, roughly 90% of them singletons, with roughly 0.78% in the top ten. This receptor was obtained from an elderly woman with acute or convalescent COVID-19. The sample was peripheral blood.

The CDR3 sequence: CASSLPGLVAEQFF. The CDR3, as DNA: TGTGCCAGCAGCTTACCGGGACTAGTAGCTGAGCAGTTCTTC. This chain uses TRBV11-2 with TRBJ2-1, with 8 bases lining up with TRBD2. V dropped 2 bases and J dropped 9; count of bases not matched to a gene: 6. CDR3 size: 14 residues. Germline assignment: CDR1 SGHAT and CDR2 FQNNGV.